The 32 T cell receptor beta chains in this list originate from one sample, sequenced in a study of response to subunit inactivated influenza vaccine. TCRdb passed the RT-PCR reads through MiXCR, listing each CDR3 protein once. In the table there are 450,000 to 550,000 distinct CDR3 sequences, 25% of which are singletons. The starting material was CD4+ T cells sorted from PBMCs, obtained roughly 5 days after vaccination. The origin of the receptors is a man aged 45-65 years who received an inactivated influenza vaccine.

The chain links TRBV5-5 to TRBJ2-3, with no clear D. Deletions cut 3 bases from V and 0 bases from J, with 8 bases between. The CDR3 is 14 residues long. Germline V lookup: CDR1 SGHKS, CDR2 YYEKEE (reference sequence). CDR3 nucleotide sequence: TGTGCCAGCAGCTACCGCACCAGCACAGATACGCAGTATTTT. Translated, it gives CASSYRTSTDTQYF.

This clonotype was counted only a few times. The V gene is TRBV2, the J gene TRBJ2-3; 10 bases line up with TRBD2. Per germline, CDR1 SNHLY and CDR2 FYNNEI. This CDR3 comprises 15 residues. V was clipped by 3 bases and J by 5 bases; unmatched bases: 5. CDR3 protein: CASSDQASGGDTQYF. DNA of the CDR3: TGTGCCAGCAGTGATCAGGCTAGCGGGGGAGATACGCAGTATTTT.

The chain uses TRBV6-5 and TRBJ1-5; D not certain. This CDR3 comprises 17 residues. Germline V lookup: CDR1 MNHEY, CDR2 SVGAGI. V lost 0 bases and J lost 1, with 13 bases in between. The CDR3 is CASSYSRGIESNQPQHF. CDR3 coding DNA: TGTGCCAGCAGTTACTCGCGCGGCATTGAGAGCAATCAGCCCCAGCATTTT.

The chain couples TRBV4-1 to TRBJ2-5; D remains unclear. V lost 5 bases to trimming and J lost 7 bases, with 14 bases between them. CDR3 size: 13 residues. Germline V gene lookup returns CDR1 MGHRA and CDR2 YSYEKL. Here the CDR3 DNA reads TGCGCCAGCAGCGTCGTTGGGGAAGGGACCCAGTACTTC. Translation: CASSVVGEGTQYF.

There are many counts of this clonotype. The CDR3 coding sequence is TGTGCCAGCAGTTTCGTAGGGGACGAGCAGTACTTC. This translates into CASSFVGDEQYF. This chain joins TRBV12-3 or TRBV12-4 and TRBJ2-7, with D maybe TRBD1 (5 bases). Trimming removed 3 bases from V and 5 bases from J, with 8 bases in between. The CDR3 extends over 12 amino acids.

The chain has TRBV2 and TRBJ2-1; a possible D gene is TRBD2 (6 bases). Trimming shortened V by 3 bases and J by 3 bases, and 9 bases separated the two germline ends. The CDR3 sequence is 14 residues long. Germline-derived CDR1 and CDR2 are SNHLY and FYNNEI. The CDR3 bases are TGTGCCAGCAGTGACGGGAGCCTCTACAATGAGCAGTTCTTC. As protein: CASSDGSLYNEQFF.

As DNA, the CDR3 is TGTGCCATCAGTGAGTTCCGGACTGAAGCTTTCTTT. It codes for CAISEFRTEAFF. This chain links TRBV10-3 with TRBJ1-1; D is undetermined. Germline CDR1 reads ENHRY; CDR2 reads SYGVKD. V lost 1 base and J 5 bases, leaving 5 bases between the germline ends. The CDR3 consists of 12 residues.

This sequence joins TRBV7-2 and TRBJ2-1, with 8 positions matching TRBD2. The V and J ends lost 2 bases and 7 bases, in that order; junction bases with no gene match: 7. Per the germline V gene, CDR1 is SGHTA and CDR2 is FQGNSA. The CDR3 contains 15 residues. The CDR3 region is CASSLQGTSFNEQFF. In DNA form, the CDR3 reads TGTGCCAGCAGCTTACAAGGGACTAGTTTTAATGAGCAGTTCTTC.

The V gene is TRBV6-1, the J gene TRBJ2-3; 12 nucleotides align to TRBD2. The V gene end was trimmed by 2 bases and the J gene end by 4 bases; junction bases not matched to a gene: 1. The germline CDR1 and CDR2 sequences are MNHNS and SASEGT. This CDR3 spans 15 amino acids. The CDR3 region has the DNA TGTGCCAGCAGTGAACTAGCGGGGGGGCCAGATACGCAGTATTTT. It translates to CASSELAGGPDTQYF.

The CDR3 loop is CASSPYPVFLQYF. The CDR3 region has the DNA TGTGCCAGCAGCCCTTACCCGGTATTTCTTCAGTACTTC. J is TRBJ2-4 and V is TRBV7-2; D gene unclear. CDR3 length: 13 residues. Germline CDR1 and CDR2: SGHTA and FQGNSA. The V and J ends lost 5 bases and 11 bases respectively, with 16 bases between them.

A note on this clonotype: A single base separates this from a much larger clone, so it may be a read error. The chain has TRBV20-1 and TRBJ2-7; D ambiguous. The CDR3 is made up of 12 amino acids. The V gene's germline CDR1 is DFQATT and CDR2 SNEGSKA (reference sequence). This CDR3 reads CSARDRSYEKYF. The CDR3 nucleotides read TGCAGTGCTAGAGACAGGTCCTACGAGAAGTACTTC.

This sequence joins TRBV7-3 and TRBJ2-3, with TRBD2 matching over 9 bases. CDR1 SGHTA and CDR2 FQGTGA come from the germline V gene. The CDR3 contains 15 residues. Losses at the gene ends were 5 bases for V and 5 bases for J; bases not matched to a gene: 8. The CDR3 protein is CASSPQAGGVDTQYF. The CDR3 DNA follows: TGTGCCAGCAGCCCCCAAGCGGGAGGTGTAGATACGCAGTATTTT.

The chain joins TRBV20-1 to TRBJ2-7, with a tentative D call TRBD1 (5 bases). The CDR3 has 15 residues. Germline V CDR1 and CDR2: DFQATT, SNEGSKA (reference sequence). Trimming cost V 0 bases and J 2 bases, with 14 bases left between them. The CDR3 coding sequence is TGCAGTGCTAGAGACCTCGGCAGGGCGACCTACGAGCAGTACTTC. It yields the protein CSARDLGRATYEQYF.

The rearrangement joins TRBV25-1 to TRBJ1-1; 9 nucleotides line up with TRBD1. CDR1 and CDR2 from the germline V gene are MGHDK and SYGVNS. After removal of 2 bases from V and 1 base from J, the junction contained 2 bases not matched to a gene. The CDR3 is 15 residues long. The CDR3 protein is CASSELDRGNTEAFF. Written as DNA, the CDR3 is TGTGCCAGCAGTGAACTGGACAGGGGGAACACTGAAGCTTTCTTT.

V gene TRBV5-1 combines with J gene TRBJ2-1; unclear D gene. CDR1 is SGHRS and CDR2 is YFSETQ in the germline V gene. Trimming removed 4 bases from V and 3 bases from J, with 14 bases in between. The CDR3 is made up of 15 amino acids. Here the CDR3 DNA reads TGCGCCAGCAGCGCAGCCCTAAATTACTACAATGAGCAGTTCTTC. Its protein is CASSAALNYYNEQFF.

This chain links TRBV6-1 with TRBJ1-2; no reliable D call. CDR1 is MNHNS and CDR2 is SASEGT in the germline V gene. V dropped 6 bases and J dropped 0 bases, with 11 bases sitting between them. CDR3 size: 14 residues. The CDR3 loop is CASRMDGPNYGYTF. CDR3 sequence (DNA): TGTGCCAGCAGAATGGACGGACCTAACTATGGCTACACCTTC.

The CDR3 sequence is CATSDRVRTDTQYF. In DNA form, the CDR3 reads TGTGCCACCAGCGACAGAGTGAGAACAGATACGCAGTATTTT. This chain uses TRBV24-1 with TRBJ2-3, with D possibly being TRBD1 (5 bases). V was cut by 7 bases and J by 3 bases, with 13 bases left in between. CDR1 KGHDR and CDR2 SFDVKD come from the germline V gene. The CDR3 is 14 amino acids.

This rearrangement joins TRBV20-1 to TRBJ1-2, with a tentative D call TRBD1 (5 bases). Germline values: CDR1 DFQATT, CDR2 SNEGSKA (reference sequence). Trimming took 1 base from V and 8 from J, leaving 14 bases between them. The CDR3 length is 13 residues. The CDR3: CSARAAGMGGYTF. CDR3 DNA sequence: TGCAGTGCTAGAGCGGCAGGGATGGGGGGCTACACCTTC.

The chain couples TRBV7-2 to TRBJ2-3; TRBD1 agrees at 9 bases. The CDR3 runs to 16 residues. Germline V gives CDR1 SGHTA, CDR2 FQGNSA. V lost 3 bases to trimming and J lost 2 bases; unmatched junction nucleotides: 6. In DNA form, the CDR3 reads TGTGCCAGCAGCTTCGGGGGACAGGGCATCACAGATACGCAGTATTTT. This codes for CASSFGGQGITDTQYF. The complete variable domain, with remaining parts taken from reference TRBV7-2 and TRBJ2-3, reads GAGVSQSPSNKVTEKGKDVELRCDPISGHTALYWYRQSLGQGLEFLIYFQGNSAPDKSGLPSDRFSAERTGGSVSTLTIQRTQQEDSAVYLCASSFGGQGITDTQYFGPGTRLTVL.

The rearrangement joins TRBV15 to TRBJ1-5; D gene ambiguous. V was clipped by 4 bases and J by 5 bases, with 12 bases between them. The CDR3 consists of 14 residues. The germline CDR1 and CDR2 sequences are LNHNV and YYDKDF (reference sequence). The DNA of the CDR3 is TGTGCCACCAGCACCCGATCGGGAGATCAGCCCCAGCATTTT. Protein sequence: CATSTRSGDQPQHF. Full variable domain (missing parts from reference TRBV15 and TRBJ1-5): DAMVIQNPRYQVTQFGKPVTLSCSQTLNHNVMYWYQQKSSQAPKLLFHYYDKDFNNEADTPDNFQSRRPNTSFCFLDIRSPGLGDTAMYLCATSTRSGDQPQHFGDGTRLSIL.

This clonotype was seen ten or more times. This rearrangement joins TRBV5-6 to TRBJ2-7; TRBD1 is a possible D gene (6 bases). The CDR3 has 11 residues. Trimming shortened V by 4 bases and J by 9 bases, and 11 bases separated the two germline ends. The germline CDR1 and CDR2 sequences are SGHDT and YYEEEE. CDR3 nucleotides: TGTGCCAGCAGCGTGGAAGGGGGGCAGTACTTC. It translates to CASSVEGGQYF.

This clonotype was picked up a small number of times. The chain carries TRBV2 and TRBJ2-6; TRBD2 matches at 8 bases. V shed 7 bases and J 2 bases; nucleotides not matched to a gene: 31. Germline V CDR1 and CDR2: SNHLY, FYNNEI. The CDR3 loop spans 24 amino acids. CDR3 in DNA: TGTGCCAGCATGAAGATGAGCGGGAGTTCCCGACTATTCACCTCAAAGGCTGGGGCCAACGTCCTGACTTTC. It codes for CASMKMSGSSRLFTSKAGANVLTF. The entire variable domain, with the rest obtained from reference TRBV2 and TRBJ2-6, is as follows: EPEVTQTPSHQVTQMGQEVILRCVPISNHLYFYWYRQILGQKVEFLVSFYNNEISEKSEIFDDQFSVERPDGSNFTLKIRSTKLEDSAMYFCASMKMSGSSRLFTSKAGANVLTFGAGSRLTVL.

This clonotype has more than one count but fewer than ten. The chain has TRBV7-8 and TRBJ2-2; D might be TRBD2 (6 bases). The CDR3 loop spans 15 amino acids. CDR1 and CDR2 from the germline V gene are SGHVS and FQNEAQ. Trimming stripped 2 bases from V and 7 bases from J, with 14 bases between. Here the CDR3 reads CASSLLSGGFGELFF. The CDR3 nucleotides are TGTGCCAGCAGCTTATTGTCCGGGGGATTCGGGGAGCTGTTTTTT.

The chain joins TRBV5-1 to TRBJ2-7, with no clear D. The V gene lost 0 bases and the J gene lost 0 bases, with 7 bases spanning the gap. There are 14 residues in the CDR3. Germline assignment: CDR1 SGHRS and CDR2 YFSETQ. The CDR3 is CASSLATGSYEQYF. The CDR3 bases are TGCGCCAGCAGCTTGGCCACTGGCTCCTACGAGCAGTACTTC.

This clonotype showed up just a few times. The J gene is TRBJ1-1, the V gene TRBV12-3 or TRBV12-4; D gene uncertain. The CDR3 runs 13 residues. Trimming stripped 7 bases from V and 4 bases from J, with 13 bases between. The CDR3 nucleotides read TGTGCCAGCATCGAAGGGTGGGGCACTGAAGCTTTCTTT. It yields the protein CASIEGWGTEAFF.

The rearrangement uses TRBV11-2 and TRBJ2-5, with 9 bases fitting TRBD2. This CDR3 contains 15 residues. Germline V CDR1 and CDR2: SGHAT, FQNNGV. V was clipped by 3 bases and J by 5 bases; unmatched bases: 7. The DNA of the CDR3 is TGTGCCAGCAGCTTCTCGGCGGGAGGGCCGGAGACCCAGTACTTC. Translation gives CASSFSAGGPETQYF.

This clonotype was found a few times. DNA for the CDR3: TGCGCCAGCAGTGAATCTAGCGGGGGGGCTATTGACGATACGCAGTATTTT. This sequence encodes CASSESSGGAIDDTQYF. The chain carries TRBV10-1 and TRBJ2-3, with 12 bases identical to TRBD2. V gave up 3 bases and J gave up 6 bases; unmatched junction bases: 10. The CDR3 has 17 residues. Germline lookup yields CDR1 WNHNN and CDR2 SYGVQD (reference sequence).

The chain joins TRBV3-1 to TRBJ1-3; D gene uncertain. CDR1 and CDR2 from the germline V gene are LGHDT and YNNKEL (reference sequence). V was cut by 3 bases and J by 0 bases, with 6 bases left in between. The CDR3 contains 14 residues. The CDR3 here is CASSQGNSGNTIYF. In nucleotides, the CDR3 is TGTGCCAGCAGCCAGGGCAACTCTGGAAACACCATATATTTT.

The rearrangement joins TRBV6-1 to TRBJ1-5; 9 bases agree with TRBD1. The CDR3 sequence is 18 residues long. The germline V gene has CDR1 MNHNS and CDR2 SASEGT. The V segment lost 3 bases and the J segment 0 bases; nucleotides outside the gene matches: 9. In nucleotides, the CDR3 is TGTGCCAGCAGTGAGCCGGGACAGGGCTTATATAGCAATCAGCCCCAGCATTTT. This translates into CASSEPGQGLYSNQPQHF.

This clonotype showed up just a few times. The V gene is TRBV12-3 or TRBV12-4, the J gene TRBJ1-2; D is ambiguous. CDR3 length: 16 amino acids. V gave up 5 bases and J gave up 0 bases, with 16 bases separating them. CDR3 region: CASSPSFGVPNYGYTF. In nucleotides, the CDR3 is TGTGCCAGCAGTCCCTCGTTCGGGGTCCCTAACTATGGCTACACCTTC.

The V and J genes are TRBV29-1 and TRBJ2-7; maybe TRBD2 (5 bases). The CDR3 has 12 amino acids. V shed 4 bases and J shed 5 bases, with 12 bases lying between them. Germline V gene sequence: CDR1 SQVTM, CDR2 ANQGSEA. The DNA of the CDR3 is TGCAGCGTTGGAGAGGGCACCCACGAGCAGTACTTC. It codes for CSVGEGTHEQYF.

J is TRBJ1-5 and V is TRBV10-3, with D perhaps matching TRBD1 (6 bases). V lost 0 bases, J lost 5 bases, and 14 bases lay in between. The CDR3 has 16 residues. Germline V gives CDR1 ENHRY, CDR2 SYGVKD. The CDR3 is CAISESLGGAYQPQHF. CDR3 bases: TGTGCCATCAGTGAGTCATTGGGGGGGGCATATCAGCCCCAGCATTTT.